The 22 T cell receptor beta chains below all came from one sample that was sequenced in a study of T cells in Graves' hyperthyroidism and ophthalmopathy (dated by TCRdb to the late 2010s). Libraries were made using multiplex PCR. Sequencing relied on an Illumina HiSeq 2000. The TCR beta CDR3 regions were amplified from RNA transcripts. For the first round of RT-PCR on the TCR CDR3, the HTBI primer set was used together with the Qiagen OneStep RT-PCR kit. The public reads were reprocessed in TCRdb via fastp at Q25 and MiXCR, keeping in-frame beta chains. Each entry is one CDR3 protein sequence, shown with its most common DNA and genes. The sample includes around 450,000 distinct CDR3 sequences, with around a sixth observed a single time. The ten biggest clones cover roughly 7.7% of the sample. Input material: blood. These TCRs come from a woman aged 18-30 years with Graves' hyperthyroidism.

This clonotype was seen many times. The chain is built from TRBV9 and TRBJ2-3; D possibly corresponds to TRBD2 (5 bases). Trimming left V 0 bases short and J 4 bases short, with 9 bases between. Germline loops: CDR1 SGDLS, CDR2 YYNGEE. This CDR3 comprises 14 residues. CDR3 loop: CASSVGGSADTQYF. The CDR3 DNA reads TGTGCCAGCAGCGTAGGTGGGAGCGCAGATACGCAGTATTTT.

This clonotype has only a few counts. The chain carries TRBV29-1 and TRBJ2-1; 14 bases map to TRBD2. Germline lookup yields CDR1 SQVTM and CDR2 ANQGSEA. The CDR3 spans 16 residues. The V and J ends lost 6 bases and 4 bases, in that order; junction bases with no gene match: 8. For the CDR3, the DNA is TGCAGCGTCCTTAGCAGGACTAGCGGGGGGTACAATGAGCAGTTCTTC. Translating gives CSVLSRTSGGYNEQFF.

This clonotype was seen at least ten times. Written as DNA, the CDR3 is TGTGCCAGCACCCAGAACACTGAAGCTTTCTTT. Translation gives CASTQNTEAFF. The V gene is TRBV2, the J gene TRBJ1-1; D is undetermined. In germline, CDR1 is SNHLY, CDR2 FYNNEI. V was shortened by 7 bases and J by 1 base, with 4 bases between the two germline ends. The CDR3 runs to 11 residues. The whole variable domain, filled in from reference TRBV2 and TRBJ1-1, reads EPEVTQTPSHQVTQMGQEVILRCVPISNHLYFYWYRQILGQKVEFLVSFYNNEISEKSEIFDDQFSVERPDGSNFTLKIRSTKLEDSAMYFCASTQNTEAFFGQGTRLTVV.

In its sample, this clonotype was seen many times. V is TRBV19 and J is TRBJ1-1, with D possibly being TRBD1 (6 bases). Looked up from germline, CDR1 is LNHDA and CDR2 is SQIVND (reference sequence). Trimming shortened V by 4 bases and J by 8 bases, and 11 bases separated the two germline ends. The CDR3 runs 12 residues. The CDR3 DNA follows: TGTGCCAGTAGTAAGGGGGGGCTCGAAGCTTTCTTT. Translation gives CASSKGGLEAFF.

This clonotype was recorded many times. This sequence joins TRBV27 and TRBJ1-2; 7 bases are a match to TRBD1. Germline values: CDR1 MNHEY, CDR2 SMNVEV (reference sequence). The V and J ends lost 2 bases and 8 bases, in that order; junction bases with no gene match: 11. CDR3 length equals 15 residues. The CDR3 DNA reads TGTGCCAGCAGTTTAGAGACAGGGCCTTATTCGGGCTACACCTTC. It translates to CASSLETGPYSGYTF.

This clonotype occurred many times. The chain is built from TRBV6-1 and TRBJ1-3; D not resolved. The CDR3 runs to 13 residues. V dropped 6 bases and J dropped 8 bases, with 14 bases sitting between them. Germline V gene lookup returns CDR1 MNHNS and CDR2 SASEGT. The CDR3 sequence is CASSNPPGHTIYF. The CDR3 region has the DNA TGTGCCAGCAGCAACCCCCCCGGGCACACCATATATTTT.

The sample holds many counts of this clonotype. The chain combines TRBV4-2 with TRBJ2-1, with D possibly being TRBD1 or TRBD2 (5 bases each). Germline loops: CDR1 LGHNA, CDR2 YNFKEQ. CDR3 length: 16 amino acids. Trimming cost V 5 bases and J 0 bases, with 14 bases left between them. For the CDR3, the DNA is TGTGCCAGCAGCGCAAGAGAGGGGCCCTCCTACAATGAGCAGTTCTTC. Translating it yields CASSAREGPSYNEQFF.

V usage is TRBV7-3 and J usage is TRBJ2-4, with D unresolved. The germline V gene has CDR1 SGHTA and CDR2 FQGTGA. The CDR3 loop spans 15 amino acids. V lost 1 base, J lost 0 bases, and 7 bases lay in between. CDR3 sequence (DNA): TGTGCCAGCAGCTTAAGTAGAGTAGCCAAAAACATTCAGTACTTC. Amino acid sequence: CASSLSRVAKNIQYF. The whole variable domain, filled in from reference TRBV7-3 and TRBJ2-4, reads GAGVSQTPSNKVTEKGKYVELRCDPISGHTALYWYRQSLGQGPEFLIYFQGTGAADDSGLPNDRFFAVRPEGSVSTLKIQRTERGDSAVYLCASSLSRVAKNIQYFGAGTRLSVL.

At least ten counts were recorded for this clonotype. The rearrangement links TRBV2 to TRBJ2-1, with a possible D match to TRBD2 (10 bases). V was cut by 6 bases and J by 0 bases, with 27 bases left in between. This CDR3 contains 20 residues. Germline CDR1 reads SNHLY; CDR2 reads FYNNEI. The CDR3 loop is CASRGGQGKAGGSSYNEQFF. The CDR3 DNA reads TGTGCCAGCAGAGGGGGACAGGGAAAAGCGGGAGGGAGCTCCTACAATGAGCAGTTCTTC.

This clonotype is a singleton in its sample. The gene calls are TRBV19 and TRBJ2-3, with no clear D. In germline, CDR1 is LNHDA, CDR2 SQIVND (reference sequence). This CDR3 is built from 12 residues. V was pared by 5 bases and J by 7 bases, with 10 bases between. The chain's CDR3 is CASSPGINTQYF. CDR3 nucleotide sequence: TGTGCCAGTAGTCCGGGTATTAATACGCAGTATTTT.

Written as DNA, the CDR3 is TGCAGTGCTTCATCAGGGTTGTCGGTCACTGAAGCTTTCTTT. Residues: CSASSGLSVTEAFF. This chain connects TRBV20-1 to TRBJ1-1; a weak D match, TRBD1 (5 bases). Germline CDR1 reads DFQATT; CDR2 reads SNEGSKA (reference sequence). Trimming took 5 bases from V and 4 from J, leaving 17 bases between them. The CDR3 totals 14 residues.

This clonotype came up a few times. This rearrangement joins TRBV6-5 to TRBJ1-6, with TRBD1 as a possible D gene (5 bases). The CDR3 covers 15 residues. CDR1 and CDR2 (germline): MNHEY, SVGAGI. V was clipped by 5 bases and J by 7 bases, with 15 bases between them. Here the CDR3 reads CASSNWDGANSPLHF. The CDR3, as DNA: TGTGCCAGCAGTAACTGGGACGGGGCAAATTCACCCCTCCACTTT.

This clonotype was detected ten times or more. The CDR3 nucleotides are TGCAGTGCTAGAGATCTAGAGTACGTAGAAGCTTTCTTT. It is translated as CSARDLEYVEAFF. The chain combines TRBV20-1 with TRBJ1-1, with D unresolved. The CDR3 is 13 residues long. V dropped 0 bases and J dropped 8 bases, with 13 bases sitting between them. Germline CDR1 is DFQATT and CDR2 is SNEGSKA (reference sequence).

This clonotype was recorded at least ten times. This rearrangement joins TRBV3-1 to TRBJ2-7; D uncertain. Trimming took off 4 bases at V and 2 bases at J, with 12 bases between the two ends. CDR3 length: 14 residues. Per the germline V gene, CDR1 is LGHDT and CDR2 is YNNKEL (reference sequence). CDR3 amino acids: CASSPGRWAYEQYF. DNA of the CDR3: TGTGCCAGCAGCCCTGGACGGTGGGCCTACGAGCAGTACTTC.

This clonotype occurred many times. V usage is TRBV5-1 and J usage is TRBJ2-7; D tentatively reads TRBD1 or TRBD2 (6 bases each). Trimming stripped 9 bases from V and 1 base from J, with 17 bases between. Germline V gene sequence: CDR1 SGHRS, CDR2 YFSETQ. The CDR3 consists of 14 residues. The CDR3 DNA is TGCGCCACCAGGCGGGACATCGGATCCTACGAGCAGTACTTC. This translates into CATRRDIGSYEQYF.

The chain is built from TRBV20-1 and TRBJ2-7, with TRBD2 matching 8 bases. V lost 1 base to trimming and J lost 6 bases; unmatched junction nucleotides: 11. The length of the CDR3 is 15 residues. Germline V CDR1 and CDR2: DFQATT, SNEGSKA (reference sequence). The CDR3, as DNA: TGCAGTGCTAGAGCCAGGGCGGGAGGTTCGGTCGAGCAGTACTTC. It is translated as CSARARAGGSVEQYF.

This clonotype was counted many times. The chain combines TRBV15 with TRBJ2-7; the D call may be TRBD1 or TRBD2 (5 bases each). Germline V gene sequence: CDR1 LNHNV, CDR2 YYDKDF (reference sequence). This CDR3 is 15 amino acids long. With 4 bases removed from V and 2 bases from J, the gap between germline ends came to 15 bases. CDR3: CATSTQHGTTYEQYF. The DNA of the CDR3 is TGTGCCACCAGCACACAACACGGGACGACCTACGAGCAGTACTTC.

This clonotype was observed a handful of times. CDR3 in DNA: TGCGCCAGCAGCGCCTTCCCACGGGGGGCTAGGACAGATACGCAGTATTTT. This encodes CASSAFPRGARTDTQYF. The rearrangement joins TRBV5-1 to TRBJ2-3; tentative D call: TRBD2 (7 bases). Trimming pared 4 bases from V and 3 bases from J, leaving 21 bases between. The germline CDR1 and CDR2 sequences are SGHRS and YFSETQ. This CDR3 comprises 17 residues.

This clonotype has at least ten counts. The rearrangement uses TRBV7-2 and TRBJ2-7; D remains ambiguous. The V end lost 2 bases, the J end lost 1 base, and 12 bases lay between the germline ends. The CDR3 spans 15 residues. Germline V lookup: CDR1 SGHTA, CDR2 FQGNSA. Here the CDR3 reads CASSLKVSRSYEQYF. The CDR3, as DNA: TGTGCCAGCAGCTTAAAAGTGAGTCGGTCCTACGAGCAGTACTTC.

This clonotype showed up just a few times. The CDR3 here is CASSSWGVNEKLFF. As DNA, the CDR3 is TGTGCCAGCAGCTCCTGGGGCGTGAACGAAAAACTGTTTTTT. The V and J genes are TRBV5-5 and TRBJ1-4; D is perhaps TRBD1 (5 bases). This CDR3 comprises 14 residues. V gave up 3 bases and J gave up 8 bases, with 14 bases separating them. Germline values: CDR1 SGHKS, CDR2 YYEKEE (reference sequence).

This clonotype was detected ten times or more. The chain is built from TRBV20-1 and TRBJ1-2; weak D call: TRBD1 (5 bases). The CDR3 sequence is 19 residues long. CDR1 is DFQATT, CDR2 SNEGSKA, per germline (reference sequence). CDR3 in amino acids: CTGGGVDSGLTDANYGYTF. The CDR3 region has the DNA TGCACCGGTGGGGGGGTTGACAGCGGGTTGACAGACGCTAACTATGGCTACACCTTC.

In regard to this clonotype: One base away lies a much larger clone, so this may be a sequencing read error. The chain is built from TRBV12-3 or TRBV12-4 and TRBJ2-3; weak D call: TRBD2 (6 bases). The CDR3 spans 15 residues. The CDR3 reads CASSQVAASTDTQCF. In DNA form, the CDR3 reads TGTGCCAGCAGCCAGGTAGCGGCTAGCACAGATACGCAGTGTTTT.